The rows below give T cell receptor beta chains drawn from one sample of a study of cytomegalovirus exposure and HLA in healthy donors. TCRdb keeps only in-frame clones here, not all; method: immunoSEQ multiplex PCR. This sample's table has 200,000 or so clones. Source material: PBMCs. These receptors all stem from a boy younger than 18 in good health and CMV-seronegative. CDR3s include the opening cysteine and the closing phenylalanine or tryptophan.

>TRBV7-9|TRBJ1-1
CASSENGQGAGAEAFF
>TRBV6-1|TRBJ1-5
CASSGAGGSNQPQHF
>TRBV2|TRBJ1-1
CASRESRLAF
>TRBV2|TRBJ2-7
CASTTGYEQYF
>TRBV7-5|TRBJ1-5
CVRSPHPCHIQPQHF
>TRBV5-1|TRBJ2-5
CASSFGGYQETQYF
>TRBV7-2|TRBJ1-4
CASSSSQGSNEKLFF
>TRBV18|TRBJ1-3
CASSSDRGNTIYF
>TRBV7-9|.
CASSTDRPYEQYF
>TRBV5-1|TRBJ2-2
CASSLSAGELFF
>TRBV30|TRBJ2-5
CAWSARGLAGGGETQYF
>TRBV30|TRBJ1-1
CAWSVRRGEAFF
>TRBV19|TRBJ2-1
CASVRGRRGAEHEQFF
>TRBV7-9|TRBJ1-2
CASSTGTAVYGYTF
>TRBV28|TRBJ1-1
CASSFAPGGRTEAFF
>TRBV30|TRBJ1-2
CAWSAESHYGYTF
>TRBV10-3|TRBJ2-3
CAISGGDTQYF
>TRBV6-5|.
CASREQGGYEQYF
>TRBV5-4|TRBJ2-5
CASSTLDRQETQYF
>TRBV5-1|TRBJ1-4
CASSLAAGAGEKLFF
>TRBV9|TRBJ2-2
CASSVVDGRPNTGELFF
>TRBV7-3|TRBJ2-7
CASSFSGGEAEQYF
>TRBV27|TRBJ1-1
CASSFGGRDTEAFF
>TRBV28|TRBJ1-4
CASRDATNEKLFF
>TRBV19|TRBJ2-7
CASSIGTVPSSYEQYF
>TRBV5-1|TRBJ2-1
CASSLAVGLEEQFF
>TRBV30|TRBJ1-2
CAWSGDRLRSYTF
>TRBV2|TRBJ2-2
CASNLGGSVTGELFF
>TRBV7-7|TRBJ1-5
CASSSHRTTNNQPQHF
>TRBV6-4|TRBJ2-1
CASSNAASGGYNEQFF
>TRBV4-2|TRBJ1-1
CASSNTSWGGAFF